One sample yielded the 23 T cell receptor beta chains listed below, sequenced in a study of blood T cell repertoires in COVID-19. The repertoire was sequenced with immunoSEQ multiplex PCR; TCRdb's copy has only in-frame clones and lacks some. The sample holds about 64,000 clones, roughly 90% seen once. Sequencing input: peripheral blood. The receptors derive from a woman older than 75 with active COVID-19.

The chain links TRBV6-6 to TRBJ1-4; perhaps TRBD1 as D (6 bases). The V gene lost 7 bases and the J gene lost 4 bases, with 7 bases spanning the gap. The germline gives CDR1 MNHNY, CDR2 SVGAGI (reference sequence). The CDR3 sequence is 12 residues long. This chain's CDR3 is CASKGVNEKLFF. In DNA form, the CDR3 reads TGTGCCAGCAAGGGGGTTAATGAAAAACTGTTTTTT.

The rearrangement joins TRBV5-1 to TRBJ2-2, with D possibly matching TRBD1 (6 bases). CDR3 length: 15 residues. Germline CDR1 SGHRS, CDR2 YFSETQ. V lost 2 bases, J lost 4 bases, and 12 bases lay in between. In DNA form, the CDR3 reads TGCGCCAGCAGCTTAGCGCAGGGGTCCACCGGGGAGCTGTTTTTT. Its protein is CASSLAQGSTGELFF. Filled out from reference TRBV5-1 and TRBJ2-2, the complete variable domain reads KAGVTQTPRYLIKTRGQQVTLSCSPISGHRSVSWYQQTPGQGLQFLFEYFSETQRNKGNFPGRFSGRQFSNSRSEMNVSTLELGDSALYLCASSLAQGSTGELFFGEGSRLTVL.

V is TRBV10-1 and J is TRBJ2-3; D uncertain. This CDR3 comprises 16 residues. The germline V gene has CDR1 WNHNN and CDR2 SYGVQD (reference sequence). The germline V and J ends were trimmed by 2 bases and 0 bases, with 12 bases remaining between them. CDR3 nucleotide sequence: TGCGCCAGCAGTGAGGGGCGCAGGTCTAGCACAGATACGCAGTATTTT. Translation: CASSEGRRSSTDTQYF.

In this sample, this clone turned up a few times. The chain joins TRBV21-1 to TRBJ2-7; no DNA check was done on the table's D call, TRBD1. TRBV21-1 is a documented pseudogene. CDR3 length: 14 amino acids. The CDR3 bases are TGTGCCAGCAGCAATGACAGGGATGCCTACGAGCAGTACGTC. Amino acids: CASSNDRDAYEQYV.

The chain recombines TRBV4-1 with TRBJ2-5; 9 positions match TRBD2. The V segment lost 0 bases and the J segment 5 bases; nucleotides outside the gene matches: 10. The germline CDR1 and CDR2 sequences are MGHRA and YSYEKL. This CDR3 comprises 17 residues. CDR3 nucleotide sequence: TGCGCCAGCAGCCAAGATTCGGTAGCGGGAGAACTGGAGACCCAGTACTTC. Translated: CASSQDSVAGELETQYF.

The chain carries TRBV21-1 and TRBJ2-3; the table's TRBD2 call for D was not verified on the DNA. TRBV21-1 is a known pseudogene. The length of the CDR3 is 18 residues. The CDR3 nucleotides are TGTGCCAGCAGCAGCGGGACTAGCGGGCGGTCTAGCACAGATACGCAGTATTTT. Translated, it gives CASSSGTSGRSSTDTQYF.

This sequence joins TRBV19 and TRBJ2-7; 11 bases fit TRBD2. The germline V gene encodes CDR1 LNHDA and CDR2 SQIVND (reference sequence). This CDR3 comprises 15 residues. V gave up 6 bases and J gave up 1 base; unmatched junction bases: 5. For the CDR3, the DNA is TGTGCCAGTAGCCTGGGACTAGCGGAATCCTACGAGCAGTACTTC. This gives the protein CASSLGLAESYEQYF.

The chain joins TRBV28 to TRBJ2-7; 10 positions agree with TRBD1. The CDR3 has 14 amino acids. After removal of 5 bases from V and 6 bases from J, the junction contained 7 bases not matched to a gene. CDR1 is MDHEN, CDR2 SYDVKM, per germline. The CDR3 reads CASSHGTGVGEQYF. DNA for the CDR3: TGTGCCAGCAGTCATGGGACAGGGGTCGGCGAGCAGTACTTC.

DNA of the CDR3: TGTGCCATCAGTGAGTCGGTGGGGGGGCCGGGGCAGCCCCAGCATTTT. This codes for CAISESVGGPGQPQHF. The chain is built from TRBV10-3 and TRBJ1-5, with a weak D call TRBD1 (6 bases). CDR3 size: 16 residues. Trimming took 0 bases from V and 7 from J, leaving 16 bases between them. CDR1 and CDR2 (germline): ENHRY, SYGVKD.

This clone was seen a handful of times. The J gene is TRBJ1-6, the V gene TRBV12-1; the table names TRBD1, a call not compared with the DNA. TRBV12-1 is a documented pseudogene. This CDR3 has 14 amino acids. The CDR3 nucleotides read TGTGCCAGCAGCTCTGGGACAGTCTCGGTCCGCCTCCACTTT. This codes for CASSSGTVSVRLHF.

This clone was detected only once. The V and J genes are TRBV5-1 and TRBJ2-7; 8 nucleotides agree with TRBD2. The junction had 5 bases not matched to a gene; V was cut back by 2 bases and J by 4 bases. The CDR3 runs 14 residues. In germline, CDR1 is SGHRS, CDR2 YFSETQ. The CDR3 protein is CASSLAGVTYEQYF. The CDR3 region has the DNA TGCGCCAGCAGCTTAGCGGGAGTCACGTACGAGCAGTACTTC.

This chain uses TRBV11-2 with TRBJ2-3; a possible D gene is TRBD2 (6 bases). V was clipped by 8 bases and J by 5 bases, with 17 bases between them. This CDR3 is 14 amino acids long. Germline V gene sequence: CDR1 SGHAT, CDR2 FQNNGV. The CDR3 loop is CASGGLQNRDTQYF. The CDR3 nucleotides are TGTGCCAGCGGAGGGCTTCAAAACCGAGATACGCAGTATTTT.

As concerns this clone: This specimen includes other DNA sequences encoding the same CDR3. V and J are TRBV5-1 and TRBJ2-3, with 12 bases that match TRBD2. The CDR3 covers 16 residues. Germline V lookup: CDR1 SGHRS, CDR2 YFSETQ. V lost 0 bases to trimming and J lost 1 base; unmatched junction nucleotides: 0. The CDR3 loop is CASSLGLAGGTDTQYF. CDR3 bases: TGCGCCAGCAGCTTGGGACTAGCGGGAGGCACAGATACGCAGTATTTT.

J is TRBJ2-4 and V is TRBV28; D is uncertain. Deletions cut 3 bases from V and 0 bases from J, with 6 bases between. Per germline, CDR1 MDHEN and CDR2 SYDVKM. The CDR3 is made up of 14 amino acids. CDR3 residues: CASSFSGAKNIQYF. The CDR3 DNA reads TGTGCCAGCAGTTTCTCGGGAGCCAAAAACATTCAGTACTTC.

The V gene is TRBV2, the J gene TRBJ1-6; maybe TRBD1 (5 bases). V lost 8 bases and J 8 bases, leaving 13 bases between the germline ends. This CDR3 has 13 residues. In germline, CDR1 is SNHLY, CDR2 FYNNEI. The DNA of the CDR3 is TGTGCCAGCGGGGGGGACGTGGATTCACCCCTCCACTTT. Protein product: CASGGDVDSPLHF.

DNA for the CDR3: TGTGCCAGCAGTCGTGGACAGGGCAATGAAAAACTGTTTTTT. Its protein product is CASSRGQGNEKLFF. V and J are TRBV5-4 and TRBJ1-4; 8 bases are shared with TRBD1. The germline CDR1 and CDR2 sequences are SGHNT and YYREEE (reference sequence). The trim removed 5 bases at V and 5 bases at J, leaving 5 bases unmatched. The CDR3 extends over 14 amino acids.

V is TRBV7-2 and J is TRBJ1-2; a possible D gene is TRBD1 (5 bases). Germline V lookup: CDR1 SGHTA, CDR2 FQGNSA. The V gene lost 5 bases and the J gene lost 11 bases, with 21 bases spanning the gap. The CDR3 loop spans 14 amino acids. The CDR3 here is CASSPTGGSTRYTF. The CDR3 nucleotides read TGTGCCAGCAGCCCGACCGGGGGATCCACTAGGTACACCTTC.

CDR3 amino acids: CASSFYGRGNSPLHF. CDR3 sequence (DNA): TGTGCCAGCAGCTTTTACGGCCGGGGTAATTCACCCCTCCACTTT. This chain connects TRBV5-8 to TRBJ1-6; D is unresolved. Per the germline V gene, CDR1 is SGHTS and CDR2 is YDEGEE. Trimming shortened V by 2 bases and J by 6 bases, and 12 bases separated the two germline ends. CDR3 length: 15 amino acids.

The rearrangement uses TRBV21-1 and TRBJ1-2; the table's D call, TRBD1, was not checked against the DNA. TRBV21-1 is assigned pseudogene status. The CDR3 runs to 16 residues. This CDR3 reads CASSKQPWAPNYGYTF. Here the CDR3 DNA reads TGTGCCAGCAGCAAACAACCCTGGGCCCCTAACTATGGCTACACCTTC.

This chain uses TRBV5-6 with TRBJ1-2, with D hard to call. The CDR3 is 15 residues long. Looked up from germline, CDR1 is SGHDT and CDR2 is YYEEEE. With 0 bases removed from V and 4 bases from J, the gap between germline ends came to 13 bases. The CDR3 DNA is TGTGCCAGCAGCTTGGGGCCAAAAGAGGCCTATGGCTACACCTTC. Residues: CASSLGPKEAYGYTF.

The V and J genes are TRBV4-1 and TRBJ2-3, with D possibly matching TRBD1 (5 bases). Germline V gene data show CDR1 as MGHRA and CDR2 as YSYEKL. V lost 2 bases and J lost 6, with 9 bases in between. CDR3 length: 13 residues. Here the CDR3 reads CASSQWQGDTQYF. The CDR3 DNA reads as TGCGCCAGCAGCCAATGGCAGGGTGATACGCAGTATTTT.

V and J are TRBV14 and TRBJ2-4; weak D call: TRBD2 (5 bases). Germline-derived CDR1 and CDR2 are SGHDN and FVKESK. This CDR3 has 13 amino acids. V was cut by 2 bases and J by 7 bases, with 9 bases left in between. CDR3 amino acids: CASSQQRGNIQYF. The CDR3, as DNA: TGTGCCAGCAGCCAACAGAGAGGGAACATTCAGTACTTC.

The V gene is TRBV5-1, the J gene TRBJ2-1; 8 nucleotides align to TRBD2. Germline V gives CDR1 SGHRS, CDR2 YFSETQ. This CDR3 has 15 residues. The J segment lost 5 bases and the V segment lost 0 bases, leaving 4 bases of the junction unmatched. The CDR3 DNA sequence: TGCGCCAGCAGCTTGGGGACTAGCAGTAACAATGAGCAGTTCTTC. Translating gives CASSLGTSSNNEQFF.